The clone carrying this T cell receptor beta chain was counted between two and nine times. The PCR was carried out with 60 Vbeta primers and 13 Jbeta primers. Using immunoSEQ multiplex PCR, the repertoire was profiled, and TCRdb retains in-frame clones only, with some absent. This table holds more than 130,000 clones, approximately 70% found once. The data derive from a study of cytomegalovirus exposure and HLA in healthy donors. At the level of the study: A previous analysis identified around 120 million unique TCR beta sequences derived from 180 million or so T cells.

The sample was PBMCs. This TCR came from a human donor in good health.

The CDR3 sequence: CASSQFRVMNQPQHF. DNA of the CDR3: TGCGCCAGCAGCCAATTCAGGGTAATGAATCAGCCCCAGCATTTT. This rearrangement joins TRBV4-1 to TRBJ1-5, with D perhaps matching TRBD1 (5 bases). The CDR3 has 15 amino acids. V lost 2 bases, J lost 4 bases, and 12 bases lay in between. Germline V CDR1 and CDR2: MGHRA, YSYEKL.